The sequence of this TCR beta chain was determined in a study of neurological immune-mediated disorders. V shed 1 base and J shed 0 bases, with 3 bases lying between them. The CDR3 loop spans 14 amino acids. Germline assignment: CDR1 SGHAT and CDR2 FQNNGV. The study's findings and limits: Falling below healthy controls, multiple sclerosis showed the least TCR clonal expansion, while HTLV-1-associated myelopathy showed the most. Expanded clones shared no identical CDR3 amino acid sequences across subjects, which suggested private TCR-beta repertoires in all groups.

Synthesis of cDNA was performed by 5'RACE using 10-nucleotide random UMIs. One entry per CDR3 protein results from TCRdb running MiXCR on the 5' RACE reads. The sample carries around 16,000 distinct CDR3 sequences, roughly 14% recorded once. The unsorted libraries had their origin in 2 million PBMCs stored at -80 C. This clonotype occurred many times. Its target is unknown. The chain joins TRBV11-2 to TRBJ2-2; D unclear. This clonotype was obtained from a man in his sixties with HTLV-1-associated myelopathy (HAM/TSP). Sequenced input: PBMCs. In DNA form, the CDR3 reads TGTGCCAGCAGCTTAGGCCCGAACACCGGGGAGCTGTTTTTT. It yields the protein CASSLGPNTGELFF.